The 25 T cell receptor beta chains reported below all come from one sample, sequenced in a study of vaccination and CD4 T cells after COVID-19. Sequencing of cultured CD4+ T cell DNA used the Oncomine TCR Beta short-read assay. TCRdb reanalysed the PCR reads using MiXCR and keeps one entry per CDR3 protein. The profile shows approximately 7,400 distinct CDR3 sequences, 65% to 75% of them singletons. These receptors' antigens are unknown. Treatment defined: roughly ten-day PBMC culture with coronavirus spike peptide pools or control peptides (ViraFEST assay). Sample: CD4+ T cells from blood, cultured in vitro. These receptors all come from a human donor who had recovered from COVID-19.

This clonotype was observed a few times. V is TRBV30 and J is TRBJ2-3; D is unclear. V was trimmed by 3 bases and J by 5 bases, leaving 6 bases between them. The CDR3 has 11 residues. Looked up from germline, CDR1 is GTSNPN and CDR2 is SVGIG (reference sequence). DNA of the CDR3: TGTGCCTGGAGCCCCCAAGATACGCAGTATTTT. Amino acid sequence: CAWSPQDTQYF.

The rearrangement joins TRBV28 to TRBJ2-3; TRBD1 is a possible D gene (5 bases). The germline V gene has CDR1 MDHEN and CDR2 SYDVKM. The CDR3 runs to 14 residues. V lost 7 bases and J 1 base, leaving 12 bases between the germline ends. The CDR3 loop is CASTQEGGTDTQYF. In DNA, the CDR3 is TGTGCCAGCACCCAGGAAGGGGGCACAGATACGCAGTATTTT.

Relative to its sample, this clonotype is large (0.1 to 1%). The chain links TRBV27 to TRBJ1-5; 10 nucleotides line up with TRBD1. V lost 8 bases and J lost 4; bases outside the gene matches: 11. Looked up from germline, CDR1 is MNHEY and CDR2 is SMNVEV (reference sequence). The CDR3 runs to 16 residues. CDR3 region: CASHPTGGVSNQPQHF. CDR3 sequence (DNA): TGTGCCAGCCATCCGACAGGGGGCGTAAGTAATCAGCCCCAGCATTTT.

This chain links TRBV7-8 with TRBJ2-7, with D unclear. The V and J ends lost 2 bases and 7 bases respectively, with 24 bases between them. Germline values: CDR1 SGHVS, CDR2 FQNEAQ. This CDR3 has 17 amino acids. The CDR3 DNA reads as TGTGCCAGCAGCTTAACCCCCCCCCAACTAATTCTATGGGAGCAGTACTTC. Protein product: CASSLTPPQLILWEQYF. Variable domain in full (rest from reference TRBV7-8 and TRBJ2-7): GAGVSQSPRYKVAKRGQDVALRCDPISGHVSLFWYQQALGQGPEFLTYFQNEAQLDKSGLPSDRFFAERPEGSVSTLKIQRTQQEDSAVYLCASSLTPPQLILWEQYFGPGTRLTVT.

The chain employs TRBV20-1 and TRBJ2-2; unclear D gene. The CDR3 runs to 14 residues. The V and J ends lost 6 bases and 8 bases respectively, with 19 bases between them. Germline CDR1 DFQATT, CDR2 SNEGSKA (reference sequence). CDR3 nucleotide sequence: TGCAGTGCAGTTAAAGGGCTTGTCACGGGGGAGCTGTTTTTT. This codes for CSAVKGLVTGELFF.

The rearrangement links TRBV5-4 to TRBJ2-3; no reliable D call. Trimming took off 1 base at V and 1 base at J, with 7 bases between the two ends. This CDR3 spans 14 amino acids. CDR1 and CDR2 (germline): SGHNT, YYREEE (reference sequence). The DNA of the CDR3 is TGTGCCAGCAGCTTGTGGCAAGGCACAGATACGCAGTATTTT. Protein: CASSLWQGTDTQYF.

CDR3 sequence reads: CASSEWTSGRYEQYF. The CDR3 region has the DNA TGTGCCAGCAGTGAGTGGACTAGCGGGCGCTACGAGCAGTACTTC. The V call is TRBV6-1, the J call TRBJ2-7; TRBD2 aligns across 11 bases. Germline lookup yields CDR1 MNHNS and CDR2 SASEGT. The CDR3 has 15 amino acids. The V and J ends lost 3 bases and 3 bases, in that order; junction bases with no gene match: 4.

This clonotype rates as medium-sized. The rearrangement uses TRBV20-1 and TRBJ2-3, with 11 positions matching TRBD2. Per the germline V gene, CDR1 is DFQATT and CDR2 is SNEGSKA (reference sequence). CDR3 length: 16 amino acids. Germline trimming cut 4 bases from V and 6 bases from J; bases unmatched to any gene: 12. In nucleotides, the CDR3 is TGCAGTGCTATTGACGGGCTAGCGGGAGGAGCGGATACGCAGTATTTT. This encodes CSAIDGLAGGADTQYF.

V is TRBV7-9 and J is TRBJ2-6; 7 positions match TRBD2. Germline V gene lookup returns CDR1 SEHNR and CDR2 FQNEAQ (reference sequence). The CDR3 length is 15 residues. V lost 4 bases, J lost 2 bases, and 2 bases stayed unmatched. CDR3 loop: CASSSRGAGANVLTF. The DNA of the CDR3 is TGTGCCAGCAGCTCACGGGGGGCTGGGGCCAACGTCCTGACTTTC.

The CDR3 reads CASSLGTDYTDTQYF. CDR3 in DNA: TGTGCCAGCAGCTTAGGGACAGACTACACAGATACGCAGTATTTT. The V and J genes are TRBV7-2 and TRBJ2-3; TRBD1 might be the D (6 bases). This CDR3 contains 15 residues. Trimming took 1 base from V and 2 from J, leaving 10 bases between them. Looked up from germline, CDR1 is SGHTA and CDR2 is FQGNSA.

This clonotype is a singleton in its sample. The chain couples TRBV20-1 to TRBJ2-7; TRBD1 matches at 9 bases. Trimming at V came to 4 bases and at J to 7 bases, leaving 8 bases not matched to a gene. Germline loops: CDR1 DFQATT, CDR2 SNEGSKA (reference sequence). CDR3 length: 13 amino acids. The CDR3 here is CSANRDRVREQYF. The CDR3 DNA reads TGCAGTGCTAACCGGGACAGGGTGAGGGAGCAGTACTTC.

The V call is TRBV7-9, the J call TRBJ2-2; 7 bases are shared with TRBD2. The CDR3 length is 16 residues. CDR1 and CDR2 (germline): SEHNR, FQNEAQ (reference sequence). J lost 1 base, V lost 3 bases, and 5 bases had no gene match. The CDR3 loop reads CASSLYSSGNTGELFF. The CDR3 coding sequence is TGTGCCAGCAGCTTGTATTCTAGCGGGAACACCGGGGAGCTGTTTTTT.

CDR3: CASSRGTGSSNQPQHF. The CDR3 region has the DNA TGTGCCAGCAGCCGGGGGACAGGCTCCAGCAATCAGCCCCAGCATTTT. The V and J genes are TRBV7-8 and TRBJ1-5, with TRBD1 matching 8 bases. Per the germline V gene, CDR1 is SGHVS and CDR2 is FQNEAQ. J lost 1 base, V lost 5 bases, and 7 bases had no gene match. The CDR3 is made up of 16 amino acids.

The chain is built from TRBV19 and TRBJ2-3; 10 nucleotides match TRBD1. Germline V gives CDR1 LNHDA, CDR2 SQIVND (reference sequence). V was pared by 1 base and J by 9 bases, with 7 bases of the junction left unmatched. This CDR3 comprises 15 residues. CDR3 nucleotides: TGTGCCAGTAGTATAGGTGGGACAGGGGTCCCCACGCAGTATTTT. Translation: CASSIGGTGVPTQYF.

The CDR3 reads CASSPRAGETQYF. Here the CDR3 DNA reads TGTGCCAGCAGCCCCAGGGCGGGGGAGACCCAGTACTTC. The chain carries TRBV11-3 and TRBJ2-5; D possibly corresponds to TRBD2 (6 bases). V was clipped by 5 bases and J by 5 bases, with 12 bases between them. The CDR3 length is 13 residues. Germline CDR1 is SGHNT and CDR2 is YENEEA.

With regard to this clonotype: This may be a read error: a much more frequent sequence differs by one nucleotide. The chain combines TRBV4-2 with TRBJ1-2; D is ambiguous. The CDR3 consists of 13 residues. Trimming shortened V by 0 bases and J by 2 bases, and 4 bases separated the two germline ends. CDR1 and CDR2 (germline): LGHNA, YNFKEQ. CDR3: CASSQEGNYGYTF. Written as DNA, the CDR3 is TGTGCCAGCAGCCAAGAAGGGAACTATGGCTACACCTTC.

This clonotype is deemed medium-sized (0.01 to 0.1%). The chain links TRBV27 to TRBJ1-1; the D is unclear. Germline CDR1 and CDR2: MNHEY and SMNVEV (reference sequence). V was cut by 4 bases and J by 0 bases, with 15 bases left in between. The CDR3 sequence is 16 residues long. CDR3 sequence (DNA): TGTGCCAGCAGTTCCACGCAACGTGGGGTGAACACTGAAGCTTTCTTT. Its translation is CASSSTQRGVNTEAFF.

V is TRBV15 and J is TRBJ2-3; no clear D gene. Germline CDR1 is LNHNV and CDR2 is YYDKDF (reference sequence). This CDR3 has 15 residues. The V end was cut by 1 base, the J end by 2 bases, with 10 bases between. In nucleotides, the CDR3 is TGTGCCACCAGCAGAGGTCGGGCCTCCACAGATACGCAGTATTTT. Encoded protein: CATSRGRASTDTQYF.

Details on this clonotype: The junction departs from germline at one end; a sequencing error may be responsible. The chain carries TRBV5-1 and TRBJ2-7; the match to TRBD1 covers 7 bases. This CDR3 comprises 12 residues. The germline V gene encodes CDR1 SGHRS and CDR2 YFSETQ. DNA of the CDR3: TGCGCCAGCAGCCGCGAGGGGGCTGCTCTCGACTTC. Its translation is CASSREGAALDF. Variable domain in full (rest from reference TRBV5-1 and TRBJ2-7): KAGVTQTPRYLIKTRGQQVTLSCSPISGHRSVSWYQQTPGQGLQFLFEYFSETQRNKGNFPGRFSGRQFSNSRSEMNVSTLELGDSALYLCASSREGAALDFGPGTRLTVT.

The chain recombines TRBV28 with TRBJ1-2; D possibly corresponds to TRBD1 (5 bases). Germline lookup yields CDR1 MDHEN and CDR2 SYDVKM. The CDR3 has 13 amino acids. V lost 6 bases, J lost 5 bases, and 13 bases lay in between. This chain's CDR3 is CASRPRDVYGYTF. The CDR3 DNA is TGTGCCAGCAGACCCCGGGACGTATATGGCTACACCTTC.

The chain recombines TRBV9 with TRBJ2-7; tentatively, D is TRBD2 (6 bases). Germline V gene lookup returns CDR1 SGDLS and CDR2 YYNGEE. The V and J ends lost 3 bases and 0 bases respectively, with 13 bases between them. The length of the CDR3 is 15 residues. This CDR3 reads CASSDGTGYSYEQYF. CDR3 DNA sequence: TGTGCCAGCAGCGATGGGACTGGGTACTCCTACGAGCAGTACTTC.

This clonotype is deemed medium-sized. This chain connects TRBV7-9 to TRBJ2-5; unclear D gene. Germline loops: CDR1 SEHNR, CDR2 FQNEAQ (reference sequence). V lost 3 bases, J lost 5 bases, and 16 bases lay in between. The CDR3 has 15 residues. This CDR3 is CASSFGRSGGETQYF. DNA for the CDR3: TGTGCCAGCAGCTTTGGGCGGTCGGGTGGGGAGACCCAGTACTTC.

The chain has TRBV6-2 or TRBV6-3 and TRBJ2-7; 8 bases are a match to TRBD2. In germline, CDR1 is MNHEY, CDR2 SVGEGT. The V and J ends lost 0 bases and 6 bases, in that order; junction bases with no gene match: 22. The CDR3 runs 20 residues. The CDR3 reads CASSYSLSSGSIPSLSEQYF. CDR3 DNA: TGTGCCAGCAGTTACTCCCTTTCGAGCGGGAGTATCCCTTCTCTTAGCGAGCAGTACTTC.

The chain carries TRBV6-5 and TRBJ2-7, with D unresolved. The V gene lost 3 bases and the J gene lost 2 bases, with 11 bases spanning the gap. The germline V gene has CDR1 MNHEY and CDR2 SVGAGI. This CDR3 is 14 amino acids long. The CDR3 coding sequence is TGTGCCAGCAGTTATAGCCTCAGGACCTACGAGCAGTACTTC. Translating gives CASSYSLRTYEQYF.

This clonotype was seen only a few times. The gene calls are TRBV10-3 and TRBJ1-1; 7 positions agree with TRBD1. V shed 4 bases and J 1 base; nucleotides not matched to a gene: 9. Germline V gene data show CDR1 as ENHRY and CDR2 as SYGVKD. CDR3 size: 16 residues. The CDR3 DNA reads as TGTGCCATCAGTGCCCGGGACAGCAACTCGAACACTGAAGCTTTCTTT. Amino acid sequence: CAISARDSNSNTEAFF.